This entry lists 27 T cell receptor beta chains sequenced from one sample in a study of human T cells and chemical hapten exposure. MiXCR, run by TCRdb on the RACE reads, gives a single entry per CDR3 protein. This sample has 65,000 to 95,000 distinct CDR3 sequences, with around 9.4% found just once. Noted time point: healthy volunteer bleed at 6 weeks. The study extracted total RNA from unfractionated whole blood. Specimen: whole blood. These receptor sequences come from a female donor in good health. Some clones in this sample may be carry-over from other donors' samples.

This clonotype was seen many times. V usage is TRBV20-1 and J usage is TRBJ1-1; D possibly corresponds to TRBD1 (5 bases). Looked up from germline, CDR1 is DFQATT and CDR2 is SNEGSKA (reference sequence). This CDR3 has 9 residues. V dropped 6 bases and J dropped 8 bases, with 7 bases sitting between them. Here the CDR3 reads CSANREAFF. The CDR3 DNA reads TGCAGTGCGAACAGGGAAGCTTTCTTT.

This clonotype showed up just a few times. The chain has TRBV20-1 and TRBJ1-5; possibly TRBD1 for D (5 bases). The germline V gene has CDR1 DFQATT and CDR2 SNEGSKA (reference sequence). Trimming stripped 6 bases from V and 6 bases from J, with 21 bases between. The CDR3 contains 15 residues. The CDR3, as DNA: TGCAGTGCCCGCCGTGGAGGGGACGGAGTTCAGCCCCAGCATTTT. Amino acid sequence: CSARRGGDGVQPQHF.

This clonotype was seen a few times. CDR3 coding DNA: TGTGCCAGCAGCCCTTACAGGACTAGCTCCACTAGCACAGATACGCAGTATTTT. This gives the protein CASSPYRTSSTSTDTQYF. The chain is built from TRBV3-1 and TRBJ2-3; 8 bases fit TRBD2. This CDR3 region has 18 residues. From germline, CDR1 is LGHDT and CDR2 YNNKEL (reference sequence). V was clipped by 4 bases and J by 0 bases; unmatched bases: 12.

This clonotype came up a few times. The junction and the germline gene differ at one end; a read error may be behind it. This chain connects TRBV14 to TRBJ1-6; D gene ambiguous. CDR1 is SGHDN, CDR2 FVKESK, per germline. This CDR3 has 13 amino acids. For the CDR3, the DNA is TGTGCCAGCAGCCAAGAGTCCCTATCACCCCTCAACTTT. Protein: CASSQESLSPLNF.

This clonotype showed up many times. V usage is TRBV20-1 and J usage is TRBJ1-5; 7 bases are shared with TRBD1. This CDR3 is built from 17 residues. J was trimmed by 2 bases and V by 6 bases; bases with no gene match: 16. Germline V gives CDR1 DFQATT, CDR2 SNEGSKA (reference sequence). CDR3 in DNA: TGCAGTGCCTCGAGCAGGGGGGGAGTGTATGGCAATCAGCCCCAGCATTTT. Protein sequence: CSASSRGGVYGNQPQHF.

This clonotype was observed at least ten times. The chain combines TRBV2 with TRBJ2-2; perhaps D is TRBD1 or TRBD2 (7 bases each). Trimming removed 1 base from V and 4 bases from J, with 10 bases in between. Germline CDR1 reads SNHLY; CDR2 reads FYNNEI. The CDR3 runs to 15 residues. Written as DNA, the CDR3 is TGTGCCAGCAGTGAAGTCAGGGGGGGCACCGGGGAGCTGTTTTTT. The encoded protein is CASSEVRGGTGELFF.

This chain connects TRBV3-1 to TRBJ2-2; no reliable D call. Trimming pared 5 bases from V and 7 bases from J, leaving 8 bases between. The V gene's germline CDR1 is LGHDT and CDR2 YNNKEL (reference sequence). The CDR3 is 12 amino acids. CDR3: CASSTWGGELFF. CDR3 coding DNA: TGTGCCAGCAGCACCTGGGGCGGGGAGCTGTTTTTT.

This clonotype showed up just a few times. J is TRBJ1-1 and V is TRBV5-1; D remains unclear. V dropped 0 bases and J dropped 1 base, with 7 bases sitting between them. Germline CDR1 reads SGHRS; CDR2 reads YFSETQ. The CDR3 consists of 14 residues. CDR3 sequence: CASSLVRPNTEAFF. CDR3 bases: TGCGCCAGCAGCTTGGTCAGACCGAACACTGAAGCTTTCTTT.

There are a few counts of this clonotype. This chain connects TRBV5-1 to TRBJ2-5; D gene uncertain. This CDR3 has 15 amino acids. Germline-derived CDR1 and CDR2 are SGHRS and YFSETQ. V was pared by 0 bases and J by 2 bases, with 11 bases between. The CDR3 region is CASSLADASQETQYF. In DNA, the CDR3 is TGCGCCAGCAGCTTGGCGGACGCATCTCAAGAGACCCAGTACTTC.

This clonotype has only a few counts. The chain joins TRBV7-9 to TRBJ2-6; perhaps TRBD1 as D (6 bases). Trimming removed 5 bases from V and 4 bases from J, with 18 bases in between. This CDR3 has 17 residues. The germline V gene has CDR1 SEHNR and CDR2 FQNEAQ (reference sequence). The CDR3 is CASSPMTGRSGANVLTF. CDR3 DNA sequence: TGTGCCAGCAGCCCAATGACAGGTAGATCCGGGGCCAACGTCCTGACTTTC.

CDR3 region: CASSLGGIGSDTQYF. In DNA, the CDR3 is TGTGCCAGCAGCCTAGGGGGTATCGGGTCTGATACGCAGTATTTT. The chain combines TRBV7-2 with TRBJ2-3; maybe TRBD1 (6 bases). The germline V gene encodes CDR1 SGHTA and CDR2 FQGNSA. The CDR3 extends over 15 amino acids. The V end lost 5 bases, the J end lost 6 bases, and 18 bases lay between the germline ends.

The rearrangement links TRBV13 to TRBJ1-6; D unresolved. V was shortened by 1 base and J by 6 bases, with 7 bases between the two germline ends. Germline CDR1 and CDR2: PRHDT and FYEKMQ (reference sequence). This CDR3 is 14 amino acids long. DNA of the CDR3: TGTGCCAGCAGCTTAGAACAGCTTAATTCACCCCTCCACTTT. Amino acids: CASSLEQLNSPLHF.

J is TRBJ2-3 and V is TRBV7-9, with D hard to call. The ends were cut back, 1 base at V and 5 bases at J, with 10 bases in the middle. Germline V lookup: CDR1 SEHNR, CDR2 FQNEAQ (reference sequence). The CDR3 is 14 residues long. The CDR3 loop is CASSLVPNEDTQYF. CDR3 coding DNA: TGTGCCAGCAGCTTAGTTCCGAATGAAGATACGCAGTATTTT.

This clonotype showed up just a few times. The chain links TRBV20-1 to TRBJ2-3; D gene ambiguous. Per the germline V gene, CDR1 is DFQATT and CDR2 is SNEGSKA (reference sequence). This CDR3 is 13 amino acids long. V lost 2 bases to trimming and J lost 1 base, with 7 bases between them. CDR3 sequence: CSARSLGTDTQYF. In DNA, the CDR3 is TGCAGTGCTAGAAGCTTGGGCACAGATACGCAGTATTTT.

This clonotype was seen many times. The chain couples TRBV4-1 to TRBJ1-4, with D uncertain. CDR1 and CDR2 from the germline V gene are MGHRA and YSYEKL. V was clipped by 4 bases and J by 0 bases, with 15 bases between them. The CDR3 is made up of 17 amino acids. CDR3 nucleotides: TGCGCCAGCAGCCGAATCCCGCAACGGTCAACTAATGAAAAACTGTTTTTT. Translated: CASSRIPQRSTNEKLFF.

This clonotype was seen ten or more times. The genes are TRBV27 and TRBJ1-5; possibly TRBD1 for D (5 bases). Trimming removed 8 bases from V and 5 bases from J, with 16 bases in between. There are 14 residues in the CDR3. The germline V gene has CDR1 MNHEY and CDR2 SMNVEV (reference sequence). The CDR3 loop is CASLSGGYHQPQHF. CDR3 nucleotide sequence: TGTGCCAGCCTTTCCGGGGGGTATCATCAGCCCCAGCATTTT.

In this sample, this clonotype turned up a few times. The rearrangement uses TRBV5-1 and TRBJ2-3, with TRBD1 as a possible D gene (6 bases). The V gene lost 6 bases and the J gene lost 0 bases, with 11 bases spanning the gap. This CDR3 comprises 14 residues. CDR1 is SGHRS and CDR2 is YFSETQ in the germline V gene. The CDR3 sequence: CASTRGGSTDTQYF. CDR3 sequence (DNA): TGCGCCAGCACAAGAGGGGGTAGCACAGATACGCAGTATTTT.

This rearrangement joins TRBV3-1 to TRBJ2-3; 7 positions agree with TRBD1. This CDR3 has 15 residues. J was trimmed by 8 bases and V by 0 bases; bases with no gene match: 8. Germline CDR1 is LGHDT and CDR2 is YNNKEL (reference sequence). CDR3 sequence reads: CASSQDVDRAGTQYF. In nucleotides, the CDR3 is TGTGCCAGCAGCCAAGACGTAGACAGGGCAGGTACGCAGTATTTT.

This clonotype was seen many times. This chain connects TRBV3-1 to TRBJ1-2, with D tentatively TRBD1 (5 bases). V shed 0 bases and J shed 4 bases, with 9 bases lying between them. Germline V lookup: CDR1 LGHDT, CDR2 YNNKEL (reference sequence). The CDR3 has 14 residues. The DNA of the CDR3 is TGTGCCAGCAGCCAAGATCCAGGGACCTATGGCTACACCTTC. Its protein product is CASSQDPGTYGYTF.

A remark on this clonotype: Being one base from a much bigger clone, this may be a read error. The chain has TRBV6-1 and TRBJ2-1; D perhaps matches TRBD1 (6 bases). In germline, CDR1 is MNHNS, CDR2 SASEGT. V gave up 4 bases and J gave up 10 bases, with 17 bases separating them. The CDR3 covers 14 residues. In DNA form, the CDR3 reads TGTGCCAGCAGTGCGGACAGTTGGAGTAGAGAGCAGTTCTTC. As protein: CASSADSWSREQFF.

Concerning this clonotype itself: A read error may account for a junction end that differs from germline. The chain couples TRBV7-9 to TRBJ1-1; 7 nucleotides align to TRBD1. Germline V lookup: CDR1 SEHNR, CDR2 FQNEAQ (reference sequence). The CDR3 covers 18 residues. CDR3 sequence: CDSSKRQGRKIMNTEAFF. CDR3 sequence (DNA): TGTGACAGCAGCAAACGACAGGGAAGGAAAATAATGAACACTGAAGCTTTCTTT.

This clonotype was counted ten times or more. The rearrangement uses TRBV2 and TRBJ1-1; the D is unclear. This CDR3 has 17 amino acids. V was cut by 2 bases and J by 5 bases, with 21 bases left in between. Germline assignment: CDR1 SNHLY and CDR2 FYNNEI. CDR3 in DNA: TGTGCCAGCAGTGAATCGGAGTTGGTCTTAGGAAGGACTGAAGCTTTCTTT. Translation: CASSESELVLGRTEAFF.

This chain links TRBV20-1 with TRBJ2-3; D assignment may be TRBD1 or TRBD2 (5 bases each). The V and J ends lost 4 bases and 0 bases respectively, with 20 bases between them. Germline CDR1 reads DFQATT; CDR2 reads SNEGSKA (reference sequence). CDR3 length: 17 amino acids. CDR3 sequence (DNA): TGCAGTGCTAACAAACGCGGTGGGACGACTAGCACAGATACGCAGTATTTT. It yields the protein CSANKRGGTTSTDTQYF.

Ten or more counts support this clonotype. The CDR3 nucleotides read TGTGCCAGCAGCGTAGATAATAGCAATCAGCCCCAGCATTTT. This encodes CASSVDNSNQPQHF. V usage is TRBV9 and J usage is TRBJ1-5; D call uncertain. Germline V gene data show CDR1 as SGDLS and CDR2 as YYNGEE. The CDR3 length is 14 residues. The V end lost 0 bases, the J end lost 0 bases, and 4 bases lay between the germline ends.

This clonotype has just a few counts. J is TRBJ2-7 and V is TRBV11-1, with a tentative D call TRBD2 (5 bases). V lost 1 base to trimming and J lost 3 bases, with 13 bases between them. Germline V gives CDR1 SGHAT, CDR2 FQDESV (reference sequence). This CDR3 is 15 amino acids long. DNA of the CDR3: TGTGCCAGCAGCTTAGAAGGACTGCAAGTCTACGAGCAGTACTTC. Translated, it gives CASSLEGLQVYEQYF. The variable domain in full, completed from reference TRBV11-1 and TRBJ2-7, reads EAEVAQSPRYKITEKSQAVAFWCDPISGHATLYWYRQILGQGPELLVQFQDESVVDDSQLPKDRFSAERLKGVDSTLKIQPAELGDSAMYLCASSLEGLQVYEQYFGPGTRLTVT.

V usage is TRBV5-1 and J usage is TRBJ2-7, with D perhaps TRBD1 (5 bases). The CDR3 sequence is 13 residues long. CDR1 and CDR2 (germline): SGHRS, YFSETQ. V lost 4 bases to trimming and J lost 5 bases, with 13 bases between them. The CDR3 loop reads CASSPLGVHEQYF. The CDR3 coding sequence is TGCGCCAGCAGCCCCCTAGGGGTCCACGAGCAGTACTTC.

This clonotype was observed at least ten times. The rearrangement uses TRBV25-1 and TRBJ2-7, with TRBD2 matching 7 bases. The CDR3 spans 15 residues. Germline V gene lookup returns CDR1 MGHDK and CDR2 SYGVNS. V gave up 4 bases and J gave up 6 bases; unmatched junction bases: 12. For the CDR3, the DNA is TGTGCCAGCAGTGTCCAGGGAGGGCTATCTGTCGAGCAGTACTTC. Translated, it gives CASSVQGGLSVEQYF.